The 22 T cell receptor beta chains reported below all come from one sample, sequenced in a study of human T cells and chemical hapten exposure. One entry per CDR3 protein results from TCRdb running MiXCR on the RACE reads. The repertoire holds about 120,000 distinct CDR3 sequences, with about 10% as singletons. Time point reported: patch test 3, about 24 weeks after DPC sensitization. Treatment defined: therapeutic diphenylcyclopropenone sensitization with weekly scalp DPC. The input for sequencing was whole blood, taken in connection with sensitization to the hapten diphenylcyclopropenone (DPC). The receptors were gathered from a woman aged 50 to 65 with alopecia areata. Some clones in this sample may be carry-over from other donors' samples.

In its sample, this clonotype was seen a few times. This chain connects TRBV6-5 to TRBJ2-7; the D gene is possibly TRBD2 (5 bases). Germline CDR1 MNHEY, CDR2 SVGAGI. CDR3 size: 16 residues. V was shortened by 4 bases and J by 2 bases, with 18 bases between the two germline ends. CDR3 protein: CASSSLPPEAAYEQYF. Here the CDR3 DNA reads TGTGCCAGCAGTTCATTACCTCCGGAGGCTGCCTACGAGCAGTACTTC.

This clonotype was recorded a few times. The chain links TRBV6-1 to TRBJ2-7; possible D gene TRBD1, 5 bases. Trimming removed 0 bases at V and 5 bases at J, with 5 bases between. Germline CDR1 and CDR2: MNHNS and SASEGT. This CDR3 is built from 12 residues. The CDR3 DNA follows: TGTGCCAGCAGTGAAGCCAGGGACGAGCAGTACTTC. Protein product: CASSEARDEQYF.

The chain couples TRBV10-3 to TRBJ2-7, with TRBD1 matching over 11 bases. This CDR3 has 14 residues. Germline CDR1 and CDR2: ENHRY and SYGVKD. V gave up 6 bases and J gave up 3 bases; unmatched junction bases: 4. Here the CDR3 reads CAIRPGTGGYEQYF. The CDR3 DNA reads TGTGCCATCAGACCCGGGACAGGGGGCTACGAGCAGTACTTC.

This clonotype was seen a few times. DNA of the CDR3: TGTGCCAGCATCCCGGGACAGGGTCTCGACGAGCAGTACTTC. Amino acid sequence: CASIPGQGLDEQYF. The chain employs TRBV28 and TRBJ2-7; 9 bases line up with TRBD1. Germline V CDR1 and CDR2: MDHEN, SYDVKM. This CDR3 spans 14 amino acids. J lost 5 bases, V lost 7 bases, and 9 bases had no gene match.

A few counts support this clonotype. V gene TRBV3-1 combines with J gene TRBJ1-2, with 9 bases fitting TRBD1. Germline V CDR1 and CDR2: LGHDT, YNNKEL (reference sequence). The CDR3 extends over 15 amino acids. The V and J ends lost 1 base and 3 bases, in that order; junction bases with no gene match: 3. DNA for the CDR3: TGTGCCAGCAGCCAAGGAGGACAGGGGTACTATGGCTACACCTTC. This translates into CASSQGGQGYYGYTF.

This chain uses TRBV13 with TRBJ1-2; D may be TRBD1 (6 bases). This CDR3 contains 14 residues. The germline V and J ends were trimmed by 2 bases and 7 bases, with 14 bases remaining between them. Germline V CDR1 and CDR2: PRHDT, FYEKMQ (reference sequence). CDR3 nucleotides: TGTGCCAGCAGCTTATGGACAGCTCAGAGTGGCTACACCTTC. It translates to CASSLWTAQSGYTF.

The chain uses TRBV6-1 and TRBJ1-5, with 10 bases aligning to TRBD1. This CDR3 region has 19 residues. Germline V CDR1 and CDR2: MNHNS, SASEGT. V shed 6 bases and J 5 bases; nucleotides not matched to a gene: 19. The CDR3: CASSLPGQGIRAFDQPQHF. The CDR3 DNA reads as TGTGCCAGCAGCCTTCCGGGACAGGGGATTAGGGCTTTTGATCAGCCCCAGCATTTT.

The rearrangement uses TRBV27 and TRBJ1-2; weak D call: TRBD1 (5 bases). With 2 bases removed from V and 8 bases from J, the gap between germline ends came to 18 bases. The CDR3 extends over 15 amino acids. The germline V gene encodes CDR1 MNHEY and CDR2 SMNVEV (reference sequence). CDR3: CASSLGAQAPRGYTF. CDR3 in DNA: TGTGCCAGCAGTTTAGGGGCACAGGCCCCCCGCGGCTACACCTTC.

This clonotype has only a few counts. The chain joins TRBV7-9 to TRBJ2-7; D gene unclear. V shed 1 base and J shed 3 bases, with 7 bases lying between them. The CDR3 is 13 residues long. Germline-derived CDR1 and CDR2 are SEHNR and FQNEAQ (reference sequence). CDR3 DNA sequence: TGTGCCAGCAGCTTAGATATCGTCTACGAGCAGTACTTC. The encoded protein is CASSLDIVYEQYF.

This clonotype was counted many times. The V gene is TRBV5-4, the J gene TRBJ2-5, with TRBD1 as a possible D gene (6 bases). Between the trimmed V and J ends, which lost 0 bases and 7 bases, there was a span of 13 bases. CDR3 length: 14 residues. Germline CDR1 is SGHNT and CDR2 is YYREEE (reference sequence). The CDR3 sequence is CASSLAQGQRTQYF. The DNA of the CDR3 is TGTGCCAGCAGCTTGGCGCAGGGGCAACGGACCCAGTACTTC.

V gene TRBV29-1 combines with J gene TRBJ1-4; D remains ambiguous. The germline gives CDR1 SQVTM, CDR2 ANQGSEA. The CDR3 extends over 15 amino acids. Trimming took off 7 bases at V and 7 bases at J, with 22 bases between the two ends. The CDR3 DNA reads TGCAGCGCCCCCTTCGCCTCGGGCCTAGGTGAAAAACTGTTTTTT. It specifies CSAPFASGLGEKLFF.

The V gene is TRBV6-5, the J gene TRBJ1-3; tentatively, D is TRBD1 (5 bases). From germline, CDR1 is MNHEY and CDR2 SVGAGI. The length of the CDR3 is 18 residues. V gave up 5 bases and J gave up 0 bases, with 20 bases separating them. CDR3 sequence reads: CASSLTSGTASSGNTIYF. The CDR3 bases are TGTGCCAGCAGTCTAACTTCCGGGACTGCCAGCTCTGGAAACACCATATATTTT.

In the case of this clonotype: This may come from a read error, since a much larger clone is one base off. The V gene is TRBV6-5, the J gene TRBJ2-7, with D maybe TRBD2 (6 bases). Germline V gene data show CDR1 as MNHEY and CDR2 as SVGAGI. The CDR3 consists of 12 residues. Trimming removed 10 bases from V and 4 bases from J, with 14 bases in between. CDR3 coding DNA: TGTGCCACCCGGGGACTTAATTACGAGCAGTACTTC. Protein: CATRGLNYEQYF.

This clonotype was detected only a few times. The chain has TRBV6-2 or TRBV6-3 and TRBJ1-5; D is uncertain. With 8 bases removed from V and 7 bases from J, the gap between germline ends came to 15 bases. CDR1 MNHEY and CDR2 SVGEGT come from the germline V gene. CDR3 length: 13 amino acids. DNA for the CDR3: TGTGCCAGCGAAGACCGACGAGACCAGCCCCAGCATTTT. Its protein is CASEDRRDQPQHF.

This chain links TRBV27 with TRBJ2-7; 9 nucleotides line up with TRBD1. The ends lost 1 base at V and 7 bases at J; junction bases unmatched: 11. This CDR3 is built from 16 residues. CDR1 MNHEY and CDR2 SMNVEV come from the germline V gene (reference sequence). The CDR3 sequence: CASSLFSGQGVKEQYF. The CDR3 DNA reads as TGTGCCAGCAGTTTATTTTCGGGACAGGGAGTAAAGGAGCAGTACTTC.

The chain employs TRBV20-1 and TRBJ1-2; D uncertain. Trimming pared 6 bases from V and 2 bases from J, leaving 10 bases between. There are 12 residues in the CDR3. The germline V gene encodes CDR1 DFQATT and CDR2 SNEGSKA (reference sequence). The CDR3 sequence is CSAITPNYGYTF. The CDR3 DNA reads as TGCAGTGCCATCACCCCGAACTATGGCTACACCTTC.

The gene calls are TRBV5-1 and TRBJ1-4; D not certain. With 4 bases removed from V and 0 bases from J, the gap between germline ends came to 10 bases. Looked up from germline, CDR1 is SGHRS and CDR2 is YFSETQ. The CDR3 extends over 15 amino acids. The CDR3 loop reads CASSTSGATNEKLFF. CDR3 coding DNA: TGCGCCAGCAGCACCTCCGGAGCAACTAATGAAAAACTGTTTTTT.

A few counts support this clonotype. The rearrangement joins TRBV7-9 to TRBJ2-1, with TRBD2 matching over 12 bases. CDR1 is SEHNR and CDR2 is FQNEAQ in the germline V gene (reference sequence). Trimming took 11 bases from V and 7 from J; bases not matched to a gene: 12. The CDR3 is 15 residues long. CDR3 sequence reads: CAVRGGLAGNNEQFF. CDR3 in DNA: TGTGCCGTCCGGGGAGGACTAGCGGGGAATAATGAGCAGTTCTTC. The whole variable domain, remainder taken from reference TRBV7-9 and TRBJ2-1, is DTGVSQNPRHKITKRGQNVTFRCDPISEHNRLYWYRQTLGQGPEFLTYFQNEAQLEKSRLLSDRFSAERPKGSFSTLEIQRTEQGDSAMYLCAVRGGLAGNNEQFFGPGTRLTVL.

The chain has TRBV20-1 and TRBJ1-1; the D gene is possibly TRBD1 (6 bases). CDR1 and CDR2 from the germline V gene are DFQATT and SNEGSKA (reference sequence). This CDR3 is 14 amino acids long. The V end was cut by 6 bases, the J end by 1 base, with 15 bases between. The CDR3 nucleotides read TGCAGTGCCCAAGAAGGGGGGACGAACACTGAAGCTTTCTTT. Protein product: CSAQEGGTNTEAFF.

This clonotype showed up just a few times. V and J are TRBV11-2 and TRBJ1-2, with TRBD1 identical over 9 bases. V gave up 3 bases and J gave up 8 bases; unmatched junction bases: 7. This CDR3 has 14 amino acids. The germline gives CDR1 SGHAT, CDR2 FQNNGV. The CDR3: CASSFPGQGRGYTF. The CDR3, as DNA: TGTGCCAGCAGCTTTCCGGGACAGGGCCGAGGCTACACCTTC. Drawing the rest from reference TRBV11-2 and TRBJ1-2, the complete variable domain is EAGVAQSPRYKIIEKRQSVAFWCNPISGHATLYWYQQILGQGPKLLIQFQNNGVVDDSQLPKDRFSAERLKGVDSTLKIQPAKLEDSAVYLCASSFPGQGRGYTFGSGTRLTVV.

This clonotype was seen a handful of times. At one end the junction does not follow the germline gene, possibly because of a read error. The chain combines TRBV7-9 with TRBJ2-7; D is undetermined. The germline gives CDR1 SEHNR, CDR2 FQNEAQ (reference sequence). This CDR3 spans 12 amino acids. The CDR3 loop reads CTSSLEGYEQYF. The CDR3 DNA sequence: TGTACCAGCAGCTTAGAAGGGTACGAGCAGTACTTC. The full variable domain, rest sourced from reference TRBV7-9 and TRBJ2-7, is DTGVSQNPRHKITKRGQNVTFRCDPISEHNRLYWYRQTLGQGPEFLTYFQNEAQLEKSRLLSDRFSAERPKGSFSTLEIQRTEQGDSAMYLCTSSLEGYEQYFGPGTRLTVT.

This chain links TRBV10-3 with TRBJ2-7; 10 nucleotides align to TRBD1. The V gene's germline CDR1 is ENHRY and CDR2 SYGVKD. The CDR3 consists of 15 residues. Unmatched junction bases numbered 9, after V lost 5 bases and J lost 5 bases. The CDR3 spells CAISYKTGGYNEQYF. CDR3 DNA sequence: TGTGCCATCAGTTATAAGACAGGGGGCTACAACGAGCAGTACTTC.